The entry below describes one T cell receptor beta chain. What this receptor recognizes is not known. No clone much larger than this one lies a single base away; base qualities are absent. TCRbeta CDR3 regions were amplified from genomic DNA using the immunoSEQ Assay, a bias-controlled multiplex PCR. The study's own analysis went as follows. The number of nucleated cells in each sample was estimated by amplification of reference gene primers within the assay. Sequence reads were collapsed and filtered to measure the absolute abundance of every unique TCRbeta CDR3 rearrangement. For each sample, productive Simpson clonality was calculated as the square root of Simpson's diversity index across productive rearrangements. TCRdb re-hosts the immuneACCESS table, in-frame sequences only. Its copies lack some clones; in the studies checked, an unresolved V gene accounts for under half of them, and the cause for the rest is not known. The V and J calls and clone size were taken over from that table, and D and trimming were inferred from the DNA. The sample data list about half a million clones, and 70% to 90% of these were observed just once. Roughly 3.2% of the sample comes from the top ten.

These data belong to a study of blood T cell repertoires in COVID-19 (TCRdb year 2020). At the level of the whole study: Samples covering the acute and convalescent phases of COVID-19 were provided by collaborators in the United States, Italy and Spain. The prospective study material was composed of cDNA or gDNA derived from T cells, B-cell-depleted T cells, or PBMCs. The dataset comprised deeply sampled blood TCRbeta repertoires from subjects exposed to, actively infected with, or recovered from COVID-19. The repertoires were released in a freely available public database meant as a resource for research on the immune response to SARS-CoV-2. Samples were obtained from the ongoing ImmuneRACE study (first 160 participants) and from about 1,300 subjects provided by 6 global collaborators. The sample metadata nearly always contained a de-identified subject ID, COVID-19 status, age in years and sex. HLA class I and class II types, where available, came from metadata supplied by the sample provider rather than from assay-based typing.

Trimming removed 5 bases from V and 5 bases from J, leaving 19 bases between the germline ends. The CDR3 numbers 15 residues from cysteine through phenylalanine. The retained sequence is limited to the CDR3, 45 bases, with the frame set at the first base. According to the germline V gene (reference sequence), CDR1 reads SGHKS and CDR2 reads YYEKEE. Whole blood was collected in K2EDTA tubes by collaborating institutions according to the institutions' own protocols. For TCRbeta analysis, collaborators shipped samples as frozen whole blood, isolated PBMCs, or DNA extracted from either of those sample types. The paper as a whole reports these results and caveats: The amount of clinical and demographic metadata varied by source and participant and was provided uncurated.

The TCR was taken from a human donor in a cohort sampled during active COVID-19. Recombination connected TRBV5-5 to TRBJ1-1; the D segment could be TRBD1, given 6 matching bases. Sequencing was performed on peripheral blood. The nucleotides are TGTGCCAGCAGACAGGGAAGGCGATTAGAAACTGAAGCTTTCTTT. Its protein is CASRQGRRLETEAFF.